The entry that follows covers one T cell receptor (beta chain) sequence. Its target is not known. The time point here: newly diagnosed GD, antithyroid drugs for less than 3 months. After RNA was extracted from PBMCs, the TCR library was made from it. Arm-PCR of CDR3 regions with iRepertoire HTBI primers generated TCR beta libraries. TCRdb fed the multiplex PCR reads into MiXCR, producing one record per CDR3 protein. The top ten hold approximately 12% of the sample, which has 550,000 to 700,000 distinct CDR3 sequences, 15% to 20% seen once. The data are from a study of regulatory T cells in long-lasting Graves disease. This CDR3 contains 15 residues. Germline CDR1 reads SQVTM; CDR2 reads ANQGSEA. V shed 1 base, J shed 3 bases, and the junction held 4 bases outside the gene matches. Study-wide points: Persistent patients shared 2,741 public clonotypes among themselves. Newly diagnosed patients shared fewer, at more than 750.

This sample was also put to use in a study of T cells in Graves' hyperthyroidism and ophthalmopathy. From that report: The blood repertoire included most of the expanded thyroid clonotypes above 0.001.

Specimen: peripheral blood mononuclear cells (PBMCs), collected at new diagnosis, from a patient treated with antithyroid drugs. The J gene is TRBJ2-2, the V gene TRBV29-1; 8 bases are a match to TRBD1. This clonotype was obtained from a man younger than 35 with Graves disease. Here the CDR3 DNA reads TGCAGCGTTGAAGGACAGGGGCGAGACACCGGGGAGCTGTTTTTT. This sequence encodes CSVEGQGRDTGELFF.